This T cell receptor beta chain is from a study of shared clonotypes between healthy human individuals. Findings and limits, study-wide: Read depth was anticipated to influence clonotype sharing among donors.

To note about this clone: Its antigen is still unknown.

The CDR3 runs to 15 residues. J gave up 3 bases and V 3 bases, and 4 bases lay outside the gene matches. Germline lookup yields CDR1 SGHRS and CDR2 YFSETQ. Data came from immunoSEQ multiplex PCR; TCRdb stores just in-frame clones and leaves some out. The table shows approximately 460,000 clones, with 75% to 80% occurring only once. The chain employs TRBV5-1 and TRBJ2-2; 8 nucleotides align to TRBD1. The source is a woman aged 40 to 55 in good health. Some clones in this sample may be carry-over from other donors' samples. The source material was PBMCs. As DNA, the CDR3 is TGCGCCAGCAGCTCTCAGGGGGCTGACACCGGGGAGCTGTTTTTT. It specifies CASSSQGADTGELFF.